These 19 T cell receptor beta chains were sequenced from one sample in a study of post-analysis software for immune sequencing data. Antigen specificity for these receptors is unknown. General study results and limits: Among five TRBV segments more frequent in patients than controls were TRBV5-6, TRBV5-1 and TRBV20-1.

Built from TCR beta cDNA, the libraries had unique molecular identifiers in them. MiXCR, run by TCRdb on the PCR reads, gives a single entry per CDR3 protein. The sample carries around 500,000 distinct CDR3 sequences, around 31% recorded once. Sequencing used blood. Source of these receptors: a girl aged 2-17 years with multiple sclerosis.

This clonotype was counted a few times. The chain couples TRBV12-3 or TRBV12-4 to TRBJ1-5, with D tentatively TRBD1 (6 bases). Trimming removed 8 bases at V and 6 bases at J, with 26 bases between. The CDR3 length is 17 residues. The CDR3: CASGPHRERGFPQPQHF. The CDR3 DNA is TGTGCCAGCGGACCTCACAGGGAGAGGGGATTCCCTCAGCCCCAGCATTTT.

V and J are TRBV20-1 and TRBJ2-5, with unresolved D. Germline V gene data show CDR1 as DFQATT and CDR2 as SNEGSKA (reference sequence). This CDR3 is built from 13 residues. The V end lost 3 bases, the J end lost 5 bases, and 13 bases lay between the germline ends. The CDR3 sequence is CSASPSVGETQYF. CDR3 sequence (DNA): TGCAGTGCTAGTCCATCGGTGGGGGAGACCCAGTACTTC.

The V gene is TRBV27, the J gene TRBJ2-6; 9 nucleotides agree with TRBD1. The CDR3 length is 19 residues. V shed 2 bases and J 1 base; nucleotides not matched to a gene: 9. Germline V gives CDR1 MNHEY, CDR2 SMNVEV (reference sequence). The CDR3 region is CASSLGGQGSLSGANVLTF. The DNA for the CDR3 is TGTGCCAGCAGTTTAGGGGGACAGGGATCCCTTTCTGGGGCCAACGTCCTGACTTTC.

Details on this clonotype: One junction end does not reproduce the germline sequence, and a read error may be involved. CDR3 in DNA: TGTGCCAGCAGTTTTGACAGCCAAGAGACCCAGTGCTTC. This gives the protein CASSFDSQETQCF. The chain couples TRBV6-2 or TRBV6-3 to TRBJ2-5, with a tentative D call TRBD1 (5 bases). CDR1 and CDR2 from the germline V gene are MNHEY and SVGEGT. CDR3 length: 13 amino acids.

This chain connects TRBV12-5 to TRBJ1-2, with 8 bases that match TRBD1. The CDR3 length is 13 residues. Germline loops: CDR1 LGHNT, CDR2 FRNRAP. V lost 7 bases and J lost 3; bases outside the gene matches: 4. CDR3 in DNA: TGTGCTAGTGCCCAGGGGGCGGACTATGGCTACACCTTC. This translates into CASAQGADYGYTF.

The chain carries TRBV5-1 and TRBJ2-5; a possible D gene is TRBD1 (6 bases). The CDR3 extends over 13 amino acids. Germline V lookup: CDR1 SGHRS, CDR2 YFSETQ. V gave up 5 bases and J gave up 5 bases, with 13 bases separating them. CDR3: CASRPTGVETQYF. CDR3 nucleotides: TGCGCCAGCAGACCGACAGGCGTGGAGACCCAGTACTTC.

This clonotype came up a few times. The CDR3 region is CASSLFTGRGANVLTF. CDR3 nucleotide sequence: TGCGCCAGCAGCCTATTTACAGGGCGAGGGGCCAACGTCCTGACTTTC. This rearrangement joins TRBV5-1 to TRBJ2-6; a possible D gene is TRBD1 (6 bases). Trimming removed 4 bases at V and 4 bases at J, with 15 bases between. Germline CDR1 reads SGHRS; CDR2 reads YFSETQ. There are 16 residues in the CDR3.

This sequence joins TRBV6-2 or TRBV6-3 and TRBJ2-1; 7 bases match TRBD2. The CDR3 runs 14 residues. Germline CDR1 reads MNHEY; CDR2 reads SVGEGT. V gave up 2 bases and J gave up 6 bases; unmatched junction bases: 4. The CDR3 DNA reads TGTGCCAGCAGTTACCCGCCTAGCGGCAATGAGCAGTTCTTC. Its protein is CASSYPPSGNEQFF.

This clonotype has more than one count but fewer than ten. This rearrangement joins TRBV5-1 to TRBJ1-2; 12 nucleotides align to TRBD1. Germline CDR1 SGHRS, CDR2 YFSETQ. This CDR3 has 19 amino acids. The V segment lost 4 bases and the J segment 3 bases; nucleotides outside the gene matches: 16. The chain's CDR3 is CASSHATGKGQGAYYGYTF. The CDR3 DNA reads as TGCGCCAGCAGCCACGCGACCGGGAAGGGACAGGGGGCCTACTATGGCTACACCTTC.

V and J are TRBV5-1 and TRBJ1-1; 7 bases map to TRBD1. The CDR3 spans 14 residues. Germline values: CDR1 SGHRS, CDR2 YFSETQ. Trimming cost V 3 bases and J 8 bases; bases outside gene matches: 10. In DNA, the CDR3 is TGCGCCAGCAGCTCGGGACAGCCGAGCGGGGAAGCTTTCTTT. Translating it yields CASSSGQPSGEAFF.

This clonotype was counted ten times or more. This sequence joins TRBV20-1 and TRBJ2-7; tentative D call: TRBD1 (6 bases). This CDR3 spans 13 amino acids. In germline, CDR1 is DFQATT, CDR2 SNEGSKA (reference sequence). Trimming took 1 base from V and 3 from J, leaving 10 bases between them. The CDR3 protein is CSARVTGNYEQYF. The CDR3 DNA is TGCAGTGCTAGAGTCACAGGGAACTACGAGCAGTACTTC.

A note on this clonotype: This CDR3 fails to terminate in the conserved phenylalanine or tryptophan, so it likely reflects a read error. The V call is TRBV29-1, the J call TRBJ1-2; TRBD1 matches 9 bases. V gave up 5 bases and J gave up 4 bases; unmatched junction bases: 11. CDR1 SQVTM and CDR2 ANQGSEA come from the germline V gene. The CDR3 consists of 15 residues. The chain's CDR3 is CSVYNTPGQGYGYTC. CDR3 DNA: TGCAGCGTTTATAACACACCGGGACAGGGCTATGGCTACACCTGC.

The CDR3 bases are TGTGCCAGCAGCGCGGCCCCCCAGGACGGCTACACCTTC. Protein sequence: CASSAAPQDGYTF. The chain uses TRBV6-1 and TRBJ1-2; D gene uncertain. The CDR3 extends over 13 amino acids. Trimming removed 6 bases from V and 8 bases from J, with 16 bases in between. The germline CDR1 and CDR2 sequences are MNHNS and SASEGT.

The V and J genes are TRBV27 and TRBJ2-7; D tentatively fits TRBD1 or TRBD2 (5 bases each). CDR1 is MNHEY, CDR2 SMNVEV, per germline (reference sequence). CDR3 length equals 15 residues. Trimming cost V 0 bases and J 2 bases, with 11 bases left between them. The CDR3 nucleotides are TGTGCCAGCAGTTTATCTAGAGGGGATACCTACGAGCAGTACTTC. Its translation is CASSLSRGDTYEQYF.

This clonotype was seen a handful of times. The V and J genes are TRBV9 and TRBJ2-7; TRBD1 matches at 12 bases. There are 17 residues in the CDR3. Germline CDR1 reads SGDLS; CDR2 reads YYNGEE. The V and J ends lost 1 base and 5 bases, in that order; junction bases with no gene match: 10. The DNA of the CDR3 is TGTGCCAGCAGCGTAACCGGGACAGGGGGCGCATTCGACGAGCAGTACTTC. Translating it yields CASSVTGTGGAFDEQYF.

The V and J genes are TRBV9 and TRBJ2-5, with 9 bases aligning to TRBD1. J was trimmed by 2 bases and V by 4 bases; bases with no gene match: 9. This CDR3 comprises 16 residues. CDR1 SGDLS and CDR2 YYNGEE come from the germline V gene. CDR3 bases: TGTGCCAGCAGCCCGGGACAGGGAAGGGGACAAGAGACCCAGTACTTC. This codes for CASSPGQGRGQETQYF.

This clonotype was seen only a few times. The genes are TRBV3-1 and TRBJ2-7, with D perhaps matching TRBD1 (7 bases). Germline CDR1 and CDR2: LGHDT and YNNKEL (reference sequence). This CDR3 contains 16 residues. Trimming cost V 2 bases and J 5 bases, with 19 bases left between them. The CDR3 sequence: CASSQKSRWRGHEQYF. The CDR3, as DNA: TGTGCCAGCAGCCAAAAGAGTCGTTGGAGGGGGCACGAGCAGTACTTC.

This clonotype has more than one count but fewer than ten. The chain's CDR3 is CAQDPVPGANVLTF. CDR3 sequence (DNA): TGTGCCCAAGATCCGGTTCCCGGGGCCAACGTCCTGACTTTC. The chain recombines TRBV7-9 with TRBJ2-6; D remains ambiguous. The germline V gene encodes CDR1 SEHNR and CDR2 FQNEAQ (reference sequence). The CDR3 length is 14 residues. The V end was cut by 11 bases, the J end by 4 bases, with 15 bases between.

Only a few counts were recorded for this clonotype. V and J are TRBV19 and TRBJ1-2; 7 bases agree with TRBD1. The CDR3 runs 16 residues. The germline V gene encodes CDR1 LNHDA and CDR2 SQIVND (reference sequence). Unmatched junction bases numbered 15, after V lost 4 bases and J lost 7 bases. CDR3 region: CASSTLGQVHPGGYTF. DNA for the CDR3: TGTGCCAGTAGTACCCTCGGACAGGTCCATCCCGGTGGCTACACCTTC.